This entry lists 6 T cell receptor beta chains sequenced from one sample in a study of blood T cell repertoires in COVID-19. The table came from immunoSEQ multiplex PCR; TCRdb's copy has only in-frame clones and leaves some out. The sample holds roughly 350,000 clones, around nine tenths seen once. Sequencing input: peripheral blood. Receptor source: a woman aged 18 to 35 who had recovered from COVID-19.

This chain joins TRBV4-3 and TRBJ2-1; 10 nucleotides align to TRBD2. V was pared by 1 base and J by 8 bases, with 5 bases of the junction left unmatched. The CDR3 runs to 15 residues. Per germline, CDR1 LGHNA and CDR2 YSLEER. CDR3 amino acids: CASSQVASGRYEQFF. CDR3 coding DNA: TGCGCCAGCAGCCAAGTAGCTAGCGGGAGATATGAGCAGTTCTTC.

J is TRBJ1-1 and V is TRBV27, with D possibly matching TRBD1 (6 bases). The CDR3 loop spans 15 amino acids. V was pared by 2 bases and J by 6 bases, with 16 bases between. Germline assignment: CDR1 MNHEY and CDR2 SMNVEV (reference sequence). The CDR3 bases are TGTGCCAGCAGTTTAGCGGGGGGCGCTTTCCCTGAAGCTTTCTTT. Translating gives CASSLAGGAFPEAFF.

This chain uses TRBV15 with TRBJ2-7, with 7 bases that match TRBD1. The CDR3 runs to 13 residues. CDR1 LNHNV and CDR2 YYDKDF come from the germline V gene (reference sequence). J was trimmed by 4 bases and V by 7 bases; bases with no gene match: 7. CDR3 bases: TGTGCCACCACCGAAGGGGGCTTTTACGAGCAGTACGTC. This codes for CATTEGGFYEQYV.

The CDR3 DNA is TGTGCCAGTAGTCCTGACCCTGACAGGGATGGGGAAAAACTGTTTTTT. Protein sequence: CASSPDPDRDGEKLFF. V usage is TRBV19 and J usage is TRBJ1-4; 7 positions match TRBD1. V trimming: 5 bases; J trimming: 8 bases; junction bases outside the gene matches: 14. This CDR3 comprises 16 residues. Per germline, CDR1 LNHDA and CDR2 SQIVND (reference sequence).

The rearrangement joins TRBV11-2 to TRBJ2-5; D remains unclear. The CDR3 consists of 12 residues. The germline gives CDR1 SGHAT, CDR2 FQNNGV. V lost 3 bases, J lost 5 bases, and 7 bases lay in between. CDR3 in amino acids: CASSFLRETQYF. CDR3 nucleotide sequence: TGTGCCAGCAGCTTCCTGAGGGAGACCCAGTACTTC. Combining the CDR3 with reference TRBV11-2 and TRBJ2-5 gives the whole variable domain EAGVAQSPRYKIIEKRQSVAFWCNPISGHATLYWYQQILGQGPKLLIQFQNNGVVDDSQLPKDRFSAERLKGVDSTLKIQPAKLEDSAVYLCASSFLRETQYFGPGTRLLVL.

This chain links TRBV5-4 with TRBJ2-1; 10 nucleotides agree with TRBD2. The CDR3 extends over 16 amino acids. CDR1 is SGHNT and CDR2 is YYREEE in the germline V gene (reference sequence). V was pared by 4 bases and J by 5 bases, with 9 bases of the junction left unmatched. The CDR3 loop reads CASSTGLADLNNEQFF. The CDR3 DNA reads TGTGCCAGCAGCACCGGACTAGCGGACTTGAACAATGAGCAGTTCTTC.